This T cell receptor beta chain derives from a study of monozygotic twins with inflammatory bowel disease. As to this clonotype: What it binds is unknown.

Study observations and caveats: With others, IBD patients shared fewer clonotypes than healthy twins did, especially with disease activity.

CDR1 SQVTM and CDR2 ANQGSEA come from the germline V gene. The CDR3 loop spans 15 amino acids. From the 5' RACE reads, TCRdb lists one entry per CDR3 protein and no DNA. Its clone listing holds some 300,000 distinct CDR3 sequences. The V call is TRBV29-1, the J call TRBJ2-3; the D call of TRBD2 rests on TCRdb alone, since no DNA is present to check it. Sequenced input: blood. The sequence derives from a human donor with ulcerative colitis or Crohn's disease, or a healthy co-twin of an affected twin (not recorded which). The CDR3 region is CSVPGLVNYRDTQYF.